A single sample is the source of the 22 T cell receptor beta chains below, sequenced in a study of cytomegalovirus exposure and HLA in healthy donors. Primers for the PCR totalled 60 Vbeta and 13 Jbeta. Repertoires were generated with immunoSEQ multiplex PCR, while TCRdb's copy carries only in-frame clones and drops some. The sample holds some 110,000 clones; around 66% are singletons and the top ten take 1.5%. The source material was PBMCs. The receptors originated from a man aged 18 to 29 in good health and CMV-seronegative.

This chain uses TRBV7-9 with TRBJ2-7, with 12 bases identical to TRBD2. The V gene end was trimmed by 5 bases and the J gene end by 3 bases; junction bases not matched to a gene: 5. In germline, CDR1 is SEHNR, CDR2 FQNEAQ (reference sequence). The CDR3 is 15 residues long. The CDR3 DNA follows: TGTGCCAGCAGCCTCCGGACTAGCGGGGACTACGAGCAGTACTTC. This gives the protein CASSLRTSGDYEQYF.

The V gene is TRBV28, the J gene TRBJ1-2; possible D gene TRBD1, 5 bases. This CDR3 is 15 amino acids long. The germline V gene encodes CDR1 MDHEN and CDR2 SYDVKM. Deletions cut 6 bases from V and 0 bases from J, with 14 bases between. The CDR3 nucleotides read TGTGCCAGCAGCCTGGGGCCACGAACTAACTATGGCTACACCTTC. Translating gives CASSLGPRTNYGYTF.

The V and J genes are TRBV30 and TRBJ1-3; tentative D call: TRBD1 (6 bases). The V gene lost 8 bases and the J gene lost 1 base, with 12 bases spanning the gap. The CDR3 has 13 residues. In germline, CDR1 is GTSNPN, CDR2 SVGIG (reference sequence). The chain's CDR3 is CALDSHSGNTIYF. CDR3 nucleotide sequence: TGTGCCCTGGACAGCCATTCTGGAAACACCATATATTTT.

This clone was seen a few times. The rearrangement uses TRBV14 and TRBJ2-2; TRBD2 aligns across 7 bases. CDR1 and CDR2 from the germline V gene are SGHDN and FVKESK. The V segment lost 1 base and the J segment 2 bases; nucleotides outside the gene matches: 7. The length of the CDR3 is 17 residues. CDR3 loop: CASSQGELAVNTGELFF. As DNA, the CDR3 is TGTGCCAGCAGCCAAGGGGAGCTAGCGGTAAACACCGGGGAGCTGTTTTTT.

CDR3: CASSLRSGWQETQYF. CDR3 DNA sequence: TGTGCCAGCAGCTTAAGGTCAGGATGGCAAGAGACCCAGTACTTC. The chain is built from TRBV13 and TRBJ2-5; D not resolved. The CDR3 covers 15 residues. Germline V gene lookup returns CDR1 PRHDT and CDR2 FYEKMQ (reference sequence). V was shortened by 2 bases and J by 2 bases, with 12 bases between the two germline ends.

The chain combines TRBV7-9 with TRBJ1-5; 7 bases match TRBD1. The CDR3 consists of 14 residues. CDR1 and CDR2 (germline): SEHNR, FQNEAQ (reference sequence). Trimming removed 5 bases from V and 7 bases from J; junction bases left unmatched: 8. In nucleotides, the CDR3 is TGTGCCAGCAGCCCTGACAGGGACGGCCAGCCCCAGCATTTT. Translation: CASSPDRDGQPQHF. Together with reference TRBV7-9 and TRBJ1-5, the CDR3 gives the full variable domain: DTGVSQNPRHKITKRGQNVTFRCDPISEHNRLYWYRQTLGQGPEFLTYFQNEAQLEKSRLLSDRFSAERPKGSFSTLEIQRTEQGDSAMYLCASSPDRDGQPQHFGDGTRLSIL.

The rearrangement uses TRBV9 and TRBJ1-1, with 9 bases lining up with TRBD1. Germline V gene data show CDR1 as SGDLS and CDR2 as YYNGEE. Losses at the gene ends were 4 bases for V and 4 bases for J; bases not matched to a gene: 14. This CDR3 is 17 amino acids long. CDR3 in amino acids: CASSQPPWTGVGTEAFF. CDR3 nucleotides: TGTGCCAGCAGCCAACCCCCCTGGACAGGGGTGGGCACTGAAGCTTTCTTT.

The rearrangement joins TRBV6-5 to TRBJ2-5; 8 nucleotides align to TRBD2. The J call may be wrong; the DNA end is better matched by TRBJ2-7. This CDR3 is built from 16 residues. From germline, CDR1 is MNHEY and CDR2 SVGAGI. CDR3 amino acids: CASSYSRGGGPYEQYF. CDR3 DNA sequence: TGTGCCAGCAGTTACTCCCGGGGGGGAGGGCCCTACGAGCAGTACTTC.

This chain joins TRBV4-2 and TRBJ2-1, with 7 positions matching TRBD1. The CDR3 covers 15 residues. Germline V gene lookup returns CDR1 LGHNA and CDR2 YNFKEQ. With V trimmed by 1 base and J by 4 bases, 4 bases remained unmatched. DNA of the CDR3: TGTGCCAGCAGCCAAGCAGGGGGTGGATACAATGAGCAGTTCTTC. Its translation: CASSQAGGGYNEQFF.

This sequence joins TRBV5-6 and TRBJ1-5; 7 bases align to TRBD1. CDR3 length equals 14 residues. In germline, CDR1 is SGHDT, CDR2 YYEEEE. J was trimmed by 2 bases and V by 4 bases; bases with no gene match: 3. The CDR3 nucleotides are TGTGCCAGCAGCCTCGGGACAGGCAATCAGCCCCAGCATTTT. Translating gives CASSLGTGNQPQHF.

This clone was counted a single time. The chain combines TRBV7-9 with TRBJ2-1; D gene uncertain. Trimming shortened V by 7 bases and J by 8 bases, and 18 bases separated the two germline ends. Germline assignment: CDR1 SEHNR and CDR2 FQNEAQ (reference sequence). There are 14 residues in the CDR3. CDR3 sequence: CASTPGAGSHEQFF. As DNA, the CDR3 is TGTGCCAGCACCCCCGGCGCAGGCTCCCATGAGCAGTTCTTC.

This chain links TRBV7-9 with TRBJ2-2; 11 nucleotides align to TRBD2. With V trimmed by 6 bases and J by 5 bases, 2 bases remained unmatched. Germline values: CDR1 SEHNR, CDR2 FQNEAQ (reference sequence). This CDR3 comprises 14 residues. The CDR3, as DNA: TGTGCCAGCAGTACTAGCGGGAGAACCGGGGAGCTGTTTTTT. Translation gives CASSTSGRTGELFF.

The CDR3 DNA sequence: TGTGCCAGCTCACGTGACAGGGAAAGCTCTGGAAACACCATATATTTT. Encoded protein: CASSRDRESSGNTIYF. The chain carries TRBV18 and TRBJ1-3; the match to TRBD1 covers 7 bases. The CDR3 consists of 16 residues. The trim removed 4 bases at V and 0 bases at J, leaving 6 bases unmatched. Germline lookup yields CDR1 KGHSH and CDR2 LQKENI.

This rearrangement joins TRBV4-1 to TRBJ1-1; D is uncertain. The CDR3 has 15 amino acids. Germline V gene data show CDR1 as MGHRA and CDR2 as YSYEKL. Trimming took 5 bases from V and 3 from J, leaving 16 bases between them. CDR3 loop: CASSLHTGWDTEAFF. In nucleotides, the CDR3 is TGCGCCAGCAGCTTACATACGGGGTGGGACACTGAAGCTTTCTTT.

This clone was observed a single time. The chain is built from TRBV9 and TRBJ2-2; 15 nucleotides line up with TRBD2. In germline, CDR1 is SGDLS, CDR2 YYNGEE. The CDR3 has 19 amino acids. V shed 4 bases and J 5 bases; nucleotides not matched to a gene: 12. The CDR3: CASSLLRGTSGRSTGELFF. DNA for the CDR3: TGTGCCAGCAGCCTCCTCCGGGGGACTAGCGGGAGGTCAACCGGGGAGCTGTTTTTT.

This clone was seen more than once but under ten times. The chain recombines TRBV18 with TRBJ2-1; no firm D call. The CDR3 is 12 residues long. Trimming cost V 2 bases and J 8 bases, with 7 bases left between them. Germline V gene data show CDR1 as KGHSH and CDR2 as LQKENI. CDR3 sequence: CASSPAGYEQFF. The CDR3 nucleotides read TGTGCCAGCTCACCAGCCGGGTATGAGCAGTTCTTC.

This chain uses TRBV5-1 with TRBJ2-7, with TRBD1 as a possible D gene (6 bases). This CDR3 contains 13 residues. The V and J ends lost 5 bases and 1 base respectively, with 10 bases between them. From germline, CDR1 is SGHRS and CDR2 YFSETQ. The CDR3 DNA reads TGCGCCAGCAGTTTTGGACAGTCCTACGAGCAGTACTTC. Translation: CASSFGQSYEQYF.

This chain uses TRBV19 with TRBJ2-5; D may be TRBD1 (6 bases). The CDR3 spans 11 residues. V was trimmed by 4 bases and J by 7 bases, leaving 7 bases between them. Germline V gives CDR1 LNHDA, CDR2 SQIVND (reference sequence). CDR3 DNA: TGTGCCAGTAGTAAACAGGGGACCCAGTACTTC. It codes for CASSKQGTQYF.

The CDR3 spells CASSVAPGQMNTEAFF. The CDR3 DNA follows: TGTGCCAGCAGCGTAGCCCCGGGACAGATGAACACTGAAGCTTTCTTT. The chain couples TRBV9 to TRBJ1-1; 7 bases match TRBD1. V lost 0 bases and J lost 0; bases outside the gene matches: 5. Germline lookup yields CDR1 SGDLS and CDR2 YYNGEE. The CDR3 contains 16 residues.

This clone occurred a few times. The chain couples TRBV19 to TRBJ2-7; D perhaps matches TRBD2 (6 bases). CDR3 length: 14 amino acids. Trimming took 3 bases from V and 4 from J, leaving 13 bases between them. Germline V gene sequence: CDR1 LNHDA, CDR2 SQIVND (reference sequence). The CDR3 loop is CASSIGGNQYEQYF. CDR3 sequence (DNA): TGTGCCAGTAGTATTGGAGGGAATCAGTACGAGCAGTACTTC.

The CDR3 reads CSVWDRAGGNTIYF. In DNA, the CDR3 is TGCAGCGTGTGGGACAGGGCTGGTGGAAACACCATATATTTT. The genes are TRBV29-1 and TRBJ1-3; 9 nucleotides agree with TRBD1. The CDR3 covers 14 residues. Losses at the gene ends were 6 bases for V and 3 bases for J; bases not matched to a gene: 6. Germline loops: CDR1 SQVTM, CDR2 ANQGSEA.

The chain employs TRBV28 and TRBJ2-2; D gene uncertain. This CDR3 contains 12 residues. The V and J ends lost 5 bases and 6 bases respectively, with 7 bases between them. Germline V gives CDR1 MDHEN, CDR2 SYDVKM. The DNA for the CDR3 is TGTGCCAGCAGTGTTCTCCCCGGGGAGCTGTTTTTT. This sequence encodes CASSVLPGELFF.